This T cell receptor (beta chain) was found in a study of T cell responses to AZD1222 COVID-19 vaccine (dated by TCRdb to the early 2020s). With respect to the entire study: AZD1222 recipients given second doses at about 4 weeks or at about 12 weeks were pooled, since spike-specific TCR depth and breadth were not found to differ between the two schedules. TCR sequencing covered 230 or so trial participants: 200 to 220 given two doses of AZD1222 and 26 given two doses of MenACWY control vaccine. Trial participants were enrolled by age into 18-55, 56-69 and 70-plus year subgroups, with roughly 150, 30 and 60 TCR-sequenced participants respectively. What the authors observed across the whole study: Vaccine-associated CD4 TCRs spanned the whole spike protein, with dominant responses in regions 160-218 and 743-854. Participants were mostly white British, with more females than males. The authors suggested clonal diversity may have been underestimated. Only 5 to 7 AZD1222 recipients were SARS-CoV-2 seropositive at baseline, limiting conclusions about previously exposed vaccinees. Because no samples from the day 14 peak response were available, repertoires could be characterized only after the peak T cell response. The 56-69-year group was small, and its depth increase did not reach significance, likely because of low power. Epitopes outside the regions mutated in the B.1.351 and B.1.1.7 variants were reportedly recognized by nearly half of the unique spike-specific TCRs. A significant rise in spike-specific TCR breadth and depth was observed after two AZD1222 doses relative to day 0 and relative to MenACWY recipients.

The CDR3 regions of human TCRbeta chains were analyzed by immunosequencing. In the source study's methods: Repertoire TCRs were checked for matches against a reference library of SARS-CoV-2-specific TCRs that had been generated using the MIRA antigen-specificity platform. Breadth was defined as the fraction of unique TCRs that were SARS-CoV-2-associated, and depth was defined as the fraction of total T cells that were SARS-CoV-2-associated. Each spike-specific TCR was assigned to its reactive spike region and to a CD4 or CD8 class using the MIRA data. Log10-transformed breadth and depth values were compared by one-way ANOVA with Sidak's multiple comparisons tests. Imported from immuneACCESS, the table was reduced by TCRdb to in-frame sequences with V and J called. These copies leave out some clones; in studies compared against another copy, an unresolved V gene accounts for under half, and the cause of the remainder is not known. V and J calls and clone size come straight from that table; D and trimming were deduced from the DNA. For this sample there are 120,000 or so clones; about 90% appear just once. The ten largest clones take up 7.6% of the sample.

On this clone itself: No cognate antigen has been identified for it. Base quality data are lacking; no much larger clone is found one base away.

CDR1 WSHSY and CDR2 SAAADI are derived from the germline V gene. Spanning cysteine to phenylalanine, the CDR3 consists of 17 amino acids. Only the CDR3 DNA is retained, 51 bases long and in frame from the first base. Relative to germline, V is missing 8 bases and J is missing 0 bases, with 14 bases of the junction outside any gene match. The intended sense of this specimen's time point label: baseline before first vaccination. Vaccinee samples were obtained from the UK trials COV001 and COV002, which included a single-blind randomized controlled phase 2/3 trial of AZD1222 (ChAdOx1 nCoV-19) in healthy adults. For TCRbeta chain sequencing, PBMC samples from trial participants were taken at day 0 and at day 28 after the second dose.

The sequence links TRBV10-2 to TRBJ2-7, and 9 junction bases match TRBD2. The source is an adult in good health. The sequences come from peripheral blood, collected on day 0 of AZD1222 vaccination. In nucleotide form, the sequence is TGCGCCAGCCTCCCGAGAGAAAGAGCGGGGGGCTCCTACGAGCAGTACTTC. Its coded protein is CASLPRERAGGSYEQYF.